This record covers a single T cell receptor (beta chain). No antigen is known for it. Over chemoradiotherapy, repertoires were sampled more than once. This entry comes from a study of chemoradiotherapy in HPV16-positive cancers. Study context: A couple of HPV16-positive patients' cells yielded candidate HPV-specific clones and common motifs.

Study observations and caveats: Only a couple of HPV16-positive patients supplied the functional HPV-specificity definition.

The length of the CDR3 is 16 residues. Between the trimmed V and J ends, which lost 4 bases and 1 base, there was a span of 14 bases. Germline V gene lookup returns CDR1 MGHRA and CDR2 YSYEKL. TCRdb's copy holds only in-frame clones and misses some; the assay was immunoSEQ multiplex PCR. The profile shows about 15,000 clones, approximately 91% of them singletons. The chain uses TRBV4-1 and TRBJ1-5, with D possibly matching TRBD1 (5 bases). Material: blood, obtained from a patient who underwent chemoradiotherapy. This TCR came from a human donor with HPV-associated anogenital cancer. CDR3 sequence (DNA): TGCGCCAGCAGCCTCACTGGGGGGAGAAGCAATCAGCCCCAGCATTTT. Translation: CASSLTGGRSNQPQHF.